This entry lists 10 T cell receptor beta chains sequenced from one sample in a study of naive and memory T cell subsets. General observations from the study: Naive repertoires, especially CD8, held a few larger clonotypes, possibly memory cells re-expressing CD45RA.

Their specific antigens are unknown. Two oligonucleotides, mixed equimolar, formed the beta constant-region primer covering TRBC1 and TRBC2. The ligated cDNA underwent four PCR rounds using SP2 and nested alpha and beta constant-region primers. TCRdb re-analysed the UMI-ligation and nested PCR reads in MiXCR, keeping a single row per CDR3 protein. The sample records around 100,000 distinct CDR3 sequences, approximately 15% being singletons. Specimen: naive CD8+ T cells from blood. These receptors came from a human donor in good health.

The chain combines TRBV21-1 with TRBJ2-1; the DNA was not compared with TRBD2, the D call given in the table. TRBV21-1 is a pseudogene. The CDR3 sequence is 16 residues long. CDR3: CASTRTSGNLDNEQFF. The DNA for the CDR3 is TGTGCCAGCACCCGGACTAGCGGGAATCTCGACAATGAGCAGTTCTTC.

This clonotype showed up just a few times. The CDR3: CSARDVGPDTQSYEQYF. The CDR3 nucleotides are TGCAGTGCTAGAGATGTGGGACCCGACACCCAGTCCTACGAGCAGTACTTC. The J gene is TRBJ2-7, the V gene TRBV20-1; D is tentatively TRBD1 or TRBD2 (5 bases each). The CDR3 spans 17 residues. Germline V gives CDR1 DFQATT, CDR2 SNEGSKA (reference sequence). With 0 bases removed from V and 1 base from J, the gap between germline ends came to 19 bases.

The chain is built from TRBV20-1 and TRBJ1-2; possible D gene TRBD1, 6 bases. V dropped 5 bases and J dropped 2 bases, with 15 bases sitting between them. CDR1 is DFQATT, CDR2 SNEGSKA, per germline (reference sequence). CDR3 size: 14 residues. CDR3 nucleotide sequence: TGCAGTGCTGCCCGGACAGATGAAAACTATGGCTACACCTTC. It encodes CSAARTDENYGYTF.

A few counts support this clonotype. The rearrangement joins TRBV12-2 to TRBJ2-1; the DNA was not compared with TRBD2, the D call given in the table. TRBV12-2 is termed a pseudogene. The CDR3 runs to 16 residues. CDR3 region: CASRAETRFCYNEQFF. CDR3 sequence (DNA): TGTGCAAGTCGCGCAGAGACTAGGTTTTGCTACAATGAGCAGTTCTTC.

The chain couples TRBV6-5 to TRBJ2-1, with 8 bases that match TRBD2. This CDR3 spans 15 amino acids. The germline V gene encodes CDR1 MNHEY and CDR2 SVGAGI. After removal of 5 bases from V and 6 bases from J, the junction contained 9 bases not matched to a gene. The CDR3 here is CASSPLSGSFNEQFF. In DNA form, the CDR3 reads TGTGCCAGCAGTCCCTTAAGCGGGAGTTTCAATGAGCAGTTCTTC.

This clonotype has just a few counts. This sequence joins TRBV28 and TRBJ2-3; D unclear. Deletions cut 1 base from V and 10 bases from J, with 6 bases between. Germline V lookup: CDR1 MDHEN, CDR2 SYDVKM. The CDR3 covers 11 residues. The CDR3 here is CASSLSVAQYF. The CDR3 DNA is TGTGCCAGCAGTTTATCCGTGGCGCAGTATTTT.

The chain has TRBV10-3 and TRBJ2-3, with D perhaps TRBD1 or TRBD2 (5 bases each). Trimming shortened V by 6 bases and J by 2 bases, and 6 bases separated the two germline ends. The CDR3 totals 12 residues. Germline lookup yields CDR1 ENHRY and CDR2 SYGVKD. The CDR3 here is CAIRGTTDTQYF. As DNA, the CDR3 is TGTGCCATCAGGGGGACCACAGATACGCAGTATTTT.

This rearrangement joins TRBV7-9 to TRBJ1-1; 8 positions agree with TRBD1. CDR3 length: 13 amino acids. The germline V gene has CDR1 SEHNR and CDR2 FQNEAQ (reference sequence). With 5 bases clipped from V and 4 bases from J, the junction kept 3 bases outside the gene matches. This chain's CDR3 is CASSGDRGTEAFF. As DNA, the CDR3 is TGTGCCAGCAGCGGCGACAGGGGCACTGAAGCTTTCTTT.

This clonotype has a count of ten or more. The chain recombines TRBV28 with TRBJ1-1, with D perhaps TRBD1 (5 bases). The germline gives CDR1 MDHEN, CDR2 SYDVKM. This CDR3 comprises 15 residues. The ends were cut back, 5 bases at V and 0 bases at J, with 13 bases in the middle. The CDR3 sequence: CASSGGDSLNTEAFF. The CDR3 DNA is TGTGCCAGCAGTGGGGGAGACAGCCTGAACACTGAAGCTTTCTTT.

The rearrangement joins TRBV5-4 to TRBJ2-1; D gene ambiguous. Germline-derived CDR1 and CDR2 are SGHNT and YYREEE (reference sequence). The V end was cut by 0 bases, the J end by 10 bases, with 17 bases between. The CDR3 is 15 amino acids. This chain's CDR3 is CASSLGFSEPREQFF. In nucleotides, the CDR3 is TGTGCCAGCAGCTTGGGTTTCTCAGAACCCAGGGAGCAGTTCTTC.